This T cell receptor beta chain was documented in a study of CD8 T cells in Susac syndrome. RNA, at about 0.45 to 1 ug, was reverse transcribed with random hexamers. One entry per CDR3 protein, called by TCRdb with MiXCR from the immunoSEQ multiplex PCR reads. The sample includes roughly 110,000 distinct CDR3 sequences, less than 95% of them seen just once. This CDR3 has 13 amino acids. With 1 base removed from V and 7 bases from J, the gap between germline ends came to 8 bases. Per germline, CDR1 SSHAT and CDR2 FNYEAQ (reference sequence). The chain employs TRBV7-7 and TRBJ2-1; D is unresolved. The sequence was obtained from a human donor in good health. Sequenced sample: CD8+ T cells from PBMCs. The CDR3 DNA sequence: TGTGCCAGCAGCTTAGACCGTATGAATGAGCAGTTCTTC. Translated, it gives CASSLDRMNEQFF.